The 25 T cell receptor beta chains below all came from one sample that was sequenced in a study of regulatory T cells in long-lasting Graves disease. The authors built TCR beta libraries using iRepertoire HTBI primers and Arm-PCR of CDR3 regions. TCRdb redid the calling of the multiplex PCR reads with MiXCR, one entry per CDR3 protein. The sample gives about 530,000 distinct CDR3 sequences, about 16% of which show up once; around 25% is in the top ten. The time point here: newly diagnosed GD, antithyroid drugs for less than 3 months. PBMC-derived RNA was used for the TCR library. The sample was also linked to a second study, of T cells in Graves' hyperthyroidism and ophthalmopathy.

Sample: peripheral blood mononuclear cells (PBMCs), taken at new diagnosis, from a patient treated with antithyroid drugs. The receptors derive from a woman aged 35-65 years with Graves disease.

Only a few counts were recorded for this clonotype. The V call is TRBV9, the J call TRBJ2-1; TRBD2 is a possible D gene (5 bases). The V gene's germline CDR1 is SGDLS and CDR2 YYNGEE. The germline V and J ends were trimmed by 0 bases and 9 bases, with 7 bases remaining between them. The CDR3 is 12 amino acids. The CDR3 spells CASSVEDSEQFF. The CDR3 nucleotides are TGTGCCAGCAGCGTAGAGGACTCTGAGCAGTTCTTC.

There are many counts of this clonotype. The chain is built from TRBV7-8 and TRBJ2-7; a possible D gene is TRBD1 (8 bases). Trimming took 0 bases from V and 2 from J, leaving 14 bases between them. Germline values: CDR1 SGHVS, CDR2 FQNEAQ. This CDR3 has 16 amino acids. CDR3 protein: CASSLAGGTGTYEQYF. CDR3 nucleotide sequence: TGTGCCAGCAGCTTAGCGGGAGGGACAGGTACCTACGAGCAGTACTTC. The full variable domain, in which reference TRBV7-8 and TRBJ2-7 provide the parts outside the CDR3, is GAGVSQSPRYKVAKRGQDVALRCDPISGHVSLFWYQQALGQGPEFLTYFQNEAQLDKSGLPSDRFFAERPEGSVSTLKIQRTQQEDSAVYLCASSLAGGTGTYEQYFGPGTRLTVT.

The chain carries TRBV28 and TRBJ2-3; 7 positions agree with TRBD1. The length of the CDR3 is 15 residues. Germline V gene data show CDR1 as MDHEN and CDR2 as SYDVKM. V gave up 5 bases and J gave up 2 bases; unmatched junction bases: 7. The chain's CDR3 is CASSTGQEYTDTQYF. Written as DNA, the CDR3 is TGTGCCAGCAGTACCGGACAGGAGTACACAGATACGCAGTATTTT.

This clonotype was seen at least ten times. This sequence joins TRBV28 and TRBJ1-2; D is ambiguous. Trimming shortened V by 5 bases and J by 6 bases, and 13 bases separated the two germline ends. CDR1 MDHEN and CDR2 SYDVKM come from the germline V gene. This CDR3 has 13 amino acids. CDR3 sequence reads: CASSPPGGNGYTF. The CDR3 DNA follows: TGTGCCAGCAGTCCTCCGGGCGGGAATGGCTACACCTTC.

Only a few counts were recorded for this clonotype. This chain connects TRBV7-2 to TRBJ2-2, with D possibly being TRBD2 (6 bases). V lost 4 bases to trimming and J lost 6 bases, with 9 bases between them. The CDR3 covers 13 residues. Per the germline V gene, CDR1 is SGHTA and CDR2 is FQGNSA. DNA for the CDR3: TGTGCCAGCAGCTCCTCTAGCGCCGGGGAGCTGTTTTTT. This sequence encodes CASSSSSAGELFF.

This clonotype appeared a few times. This chain joins TRBV7-3 and TRBJ1-6; TRBD1 aligns across 8 bases. V shed 5 bases and J 9 bases; nucleotides not matched to a gene: 9. The CDR3 runs 15 residues. Germline loops: CDR1 SGHTA, CDR2 FQGTGA. CDR3 region: CASSRAQGAGSPLHF. DNA for the CDR3: TGTGCCAGCAGCCGGGCCCAGGGGGCAGGTTCACCCCTCCACTTT.

This clonotype was seen ten or more times. The J gene is TRBJ2-5, the V gene TRBV18; D is ambiguous. The CDR3 runs 13 residues. The V end was cut by 0 bases, the J end by 5 bases, with 7 bases between. From germline, CDR1 is KGHSH and CDR2 LQKENI. As DNA, the CDR3 is TGTGCCAGCTCACCACCGGGTGTGGAGACCCAGTACTTC. Protein: CASSPPGVETQYF.

This clonotype was observed at least ten times. The chain combines TRBV28 with TRBJ1-2; D gene uncertain. The CDR3 is 17 residues long. Germline V gene lookup returns CDR1 MDHEN and CDR2 SYDVKM. V lost 1 base and J 8 bases, leaving 23 bases between the germline ends. This CDR3 is CASSLYLVRTSEGGYTF. CDR3 nucleotide sequence: TGTGCCAGCAGTTTATACTTGGTCAGAACGTCGGAAGGGGGCTACACCTTC.

This clonotype has a count of ten or more. V gene TRBV3-1 combines with J gene TRBJ1-4, with 10 nucleotides matching TRBD1. This CDR3 spans 17 amino acids. J gave up 8 bases and V 2 bases, and 11 bases lay outside the gene matches. Germline assignment: CDR1 LGHDT and CDR2 YNNKEL (reference sequence). The CDR3 DNA sequence: TGTGCCAGCAGCCAACGGACAGGGGGTGCCGTGTGGGAAAAACTGTTTTTT. This codes for CASSQRTGGAVWEKLFF.

The count of this clonotype is one. The chain uses TRBV27 and TRBJ2-2, with TRBD1 identical over 7 bases. Germline CDR1 and CDR2: MNHEY and SMNVEV (reference sequence). Trimming at V came to 3 bases and at J to 4 bases, leaving 5 bases not matched to a gene. This CDR3 comprises 15 residues. DNA for the CDR3: TGTGCCAGCAGTTTCGGGACAGAAATCACCGGGGAGCTGTTTTTT. Translated, it gives CASSFGTEITGELFF.

This rearrangement joins TRBV28 to TRBJ1-3, with a tentative D call TRBD1 (5 bases). The germline V gene encodes CDR1 MDHEN and CDR2 SYDVKM. CDR3 size: 17 residues. The V gene lost 4 bases and the J gene lost 0 bases, with 16 bases spanning the gap. CDR3 protein: CASSSMGDASSGNTIYF. CDR3 nucleotides: TGTGCCAGCAGTTCAATGGGGGACGCGAGCTCTGGAAACACCATATATTTT.

The chain joins TRBV20-1 to TRBJ1-3; D unresolved. Germline CDR1 is DFQATT and CDR2 is SNEGSKA (reference sequence). V lost 0 bases to trimming and J lost 4 bases, with 16 bases between them. The CDR3 is 16 amino acids. CDR3 coding DNA: TGCAGTGCTAGAGATCGGGGAGCCGCGGGGGGAAACACCATATATTTT. Protein sequence: CSARDRGAAGGNTIYF.

This clonotype was observed a handful of times. The V and J genes are TRBV6-1 and TRBJ2-2; D ambiguous. The CDR3 spans 12 residues. Germline CDR1 MNHNS, CDR2 SASEGT. In DNA, the CDR3 is TGTCCCCTGGGCGGATACACCGGGGAGCTGTTTTTT. It is translated as CPLGGYTGELFF.

The chain recombines TRBV19 with TRBJ2-1; 8 bases agree with TRBD1. The CDR3 runs 14 residues. Per germline, CDR1 LNHDA and CDR2 SQIVND (reference sequence). The V and J ends lost 9 bases and 5 bases, in that order; junction bases with no gene match: 9. CDR3 nucleotide sequence: TGTGCCAGCGAAACGGGCAGGGGGCACAATGAGCAGTTCTTC. Its translation is CASETGRGHNEQFF.

This clonotype was seen repeatedly, ten times or more. V is TRBV6-2 or TRBV6-3 and J is TRBJ1-2; D might be TRBD1 (5 bases). CDR1 and CDR2 (germline): MNHEY, SVGEGT. Between the trimmed V and J ends, which lost 7 bases and 2 bases, there was a span of 14 bases. The CDR3 is 14 amino acids. The CDR3 nucleotides read TGTGCCAGCATTGACTATTGGGGGAACTATGGCTACACCTTC. Translating gives CASIDYWGNYGYTF.

The table lists this clonotype with many counts. This rearrangement joins TRBV10-3 to TRBJ1-6, with a tentative D call TRBD1 (5 bases). The CDR3 sequence is 15 residues long. Trimming took 0 bases from V and 7 from J, leaving 10 bases between them. Germline CDR1 is ENHRY and CDR2 is SYGVKD. The CDR3 region has the DNA TGTGCCATCAGTGAGTCGACAGCTAAAAATTCACCCCTCCACTTT. Residues: CAISESTAKNSPLHF.

The chain employs TRBV6-1 and TRBJ1-2, with D possibly matching TRBD1 (6 bases). Trimming pared 6 bases from V and 10 bases from J, leaving 15 bases between. CDR1 and CDR2 from the germline V gene are MNHNS and SASEGT. The CDR3 runs 12 residues. The CDR3 bases are TGTGCCAGCAGGGGGGGCAACGCGGACTACACCTTC. Translation: CASRGGNADYTF.

This rearrangement joins TRBV5-1 to TRBJ2-6; 7 bases map to TRBD1. V dropped 3 bases and J dropped 3; count of bases not matched to a gene: 6. The CDR3 totals 16 residues. Germline CDR1 and CDR2: SGHRS and YFSETQ. In DNA form, the CDR3 reads TGCGCCAGCAGCTCAGAGGGGGCGAGTGGGGCCAACGTCCTGACTTTC. It translates to CASSSEGASGANVLTF.

The J gene is TRBJ2-2, the V gene TRBV11-3; D remains ambiguous. CDR3 length: 17 residues. V was pared by 1 base and J by 7 bases, with 19 bases between. Germline V CDR1 and CDR2: SGHNT, YENEEA. The CDR3 DNA sequence: TGTGCCAGCAGCTTAGTTTTATGGAATTATCTAGGCGGGGAGCTGTTTTTT. It is translated as CASSLVLWNYLGGELFF.

This clonotype was detected a few times. The genes are TRBV6-1 and TRBJ2-1, with 13 nucleotides matching TRBD2. The CDR3 covers 16 residues. From germline, CDR1 is MNHNS and CDR2 SASEGT. V dropped 8 bases and J dropped 8; count of bases not matched to a gene: 12. CDR3 sequence (DNA): TGTGCCAGCCCCGGGACTAGCGGGGCAACGGGGGATGAGCAGTTCTTC. It translates to CASPGTSGATGDEQFF.

This clonotype was seen a handful of times. The chain uses TRBV5-5 and TRBJ1-5; D gene ambiguous. V shed 3 bases and J shed 6 bases, with 10 bases lying between them. The CDR3 contains 13 residues. The germline V gene has CDR1 SGHKS and CDR2 YYEKEE (reference sequence). The CDR3 DNA reads as TGTGCCAGCAGCTCGGTAAAGGGTCAGCCCCAGCATTTT. Amino acid sequence: CASSSVKGQPQHF. Filled out from reference TRBV5-5 and TRBJ1-5, the complete variable domain reads DAGVTQSPTHLIKTRGQQVTLRCSPISGHKSVSWYQQVLGQGPQFIFQYYEKEERGRGNFPDRFSARQFPNYSSELNVNALLLGDSALYLCASSSVKGQPQHFGDGTRLSIL.

This clonotype was counted ten times or more. V usage is TRBV28 and J usage is TRBJ1-1, with D possibly being TRBD1 (5 bases). CDR1 and CDR2 (germline): MDHEN, SYDVKM. V lost 2 bases to trimming and J lost 13 bases, with 17 bases between them. The CDR3 sequence is 13 residues long. CDR3 residues: CASSLPHERGGFF. CDR3 sequence (DNA): TGTGCCAGCAGTTTACCCCATGAAAGGGGTGGTTTCTTT.

In DNA form, the CDR3 reads TGCGCCAGCAACACCGGGTCCGGAAACACCATATATTTT. It specifies CASNTGSGNTIYF. This chain connects TRBV5-1 to TRBJ1-3; D not certain. From germline, CDR1 is SGHRS and CDR2 YFSETQ. The CDR3 is 13 amino acids. Trimming took off 6 bases at V and 4 bases at J, with 11 bases between the two ends.

This clonotype was observed many times. This chain links TRBV6-1 with TRBJ1-2; TRBD1 agrees at 11 bases. Germline CDR1 and CDR2: MNHNS and SASEGT. The CDR3 totals 15 residues. The J segment lost 3 bases and the V segment lost 5 bases, leaving 5 bases of the junction unmatched. In nucleotides, the CDR3 is TGTGCCAGCAGTCCCGGACAGGGGGCGTACTATGGCTACACCTTC. Its protein is CASSPGQGAYYGYTF.

The chain joins TRBV5-1 to TRBJ2-2; D not resolved. The germline V gene encodes CDR1 SGHRS and CDR2 YFSETQ. This CDR3 region has 12 residues. The V end lost 4 bases, the J end lost 7 bases, and 8 bases lay between the germline ends. The DNA for the CDR3 is TGCGCCAGCAGCGAGAAATTCGGGGAGCTGTTTTTT. Translated, it gives CASSEKFGELFF.